This is a list of T cell receptor beta chains from one sample in a study of cytomegalovirus exposure and HLA in healthy donors. Assay used: immunoSEQ multiplex PCR; TCRdb lists only in-frame clones, some missing. The repertoire consists of around 110,000 clones, with around 74% occurring once and the leading ten covering 12% to 15%. The sample consisted of PBMCs. The receptors were sampled from a middle-aged woman in good health and CMV-seropositive. CDR3s include the opening cysteine and the closing phenylalanine or tryptophan. A D gene is named only where the DNA matches it firmly. Where a row states a size, it is once, few, many or the class of an expanded clone; other rows omit it.

size: once
V: TRBV2
J: TRBJ1-5
D: TRBD1
DNA: TGTGCCAGCAGCGACAGGGTAGGCAATCAGCCCCAGCATTTT
CDR3: CASSDRVGNQPQHF

size: -
V: TRBV14
J: TRBJ1-2
D: TRBD1
DNA: TGTGCCAGCAGCCAGGGGGACAGGCACTATGGCTACACCTTC
CDR3: CASSQGDRHYGYTF

size: -
V: TRBV6-6
J: TRBJ2-6
D: -
DNA: TGTGCCAGCAGTCCTCAGTTCTCTGGGGCCAACGTCCTGACTTTC
CDR3: CASSPQFSGANVLTF

size: few
V: TRBV6-4
J: TRBJ2-1
D: TRBD2
DNA: TGTGCCAGCAGTATCAGACTAGCGGGGGCCTACAATGAGCAGTTCTTC
CDR3: CASSIRLAGAYNEQFF

size: -
V: TRBV6-6
J: TRBJ2-3
D: TRBD2
DNA: TGTGCCAGCAGACCCCCTTCTAGCGGGGGGATCTATACGCAGTATTTT
CDR3: CASRPPSSGGIYTQYF

size: -
V: TRBV19
J: TRBJ1-1
D: -
DNA: TGTGCCAGTAGTATCGGACAGATTAACACTGAAGCTTTCTTT
CDR3: CASSIGQINTEAFF

size: few
V: TRBV6-5
J: TRBJ2-1
D: -
DNA: TGTGCCAGCAGCCCTAGGCCGGGGGCCTACAATGAGCAGTTCTTC
CDR3: CASSPRPGAYNEQFF

size: once
V: TRBV5-4
J: TRBJ2-3
D: TRBD1
DNA: TGTGCCAGCAGCCAAAAGACAGGGTACACAGATACGCAGTATTTT
CDR3: CASSQKTGYTDTQYF

size: -
V: TRBV2
J: TRBJ1-1
D: -
DNA: TGTGCCAGCAGTCCTGTCGGGGGCACTGAAGCTTTCTTT
CDR3: CASSPVGGTEAFF

size: -
V: TRBV29-1
J: TRBJ1-2
D: -
DNA: TGCAGCGCTAACACAGGGTATGGCTACACCTTC
CDR3: CSANTGYGYTF

size: -
V: TRBV7-2
J: TRBJ2-5
D: TRBD1
DNA: TGTGCCAGCAGCTTAAGGACAGGGGGTCAGGAGACCCAGTACTTC
CDR3: CASSLRTGGQETQYF

size: -
V: TRBV9
J: TRBJ2-3
D: TRBD2
DNA: TGTGCCAGCAGCCCCGGGACTAGCCATTCAAATACGCAGTATTTT
CDR3: CASSPGTSHSNTQYF

size: -
V: TRBV10-3
J: TRBJ2-2
D: TRBD2
DNA: TGTGCCATCAGGGCGGGGGGGCGTACCGGGGAGCTGTTTTTT
CDR3: CAIRAGGRTGELFF

size: few
V: TRBV7-9
J: TRBJ1-4
D: TRBD1
DNA: TGTGCCAGCAGCACACGACAGGGACGTAATGAAAAACTGTTTTTT
CDR3: CASSTRQGRNEKLFF

size: few
V: TRBV27
J: TRBJ1-2
D: TRBD1
DNA: TGTGCCAGCAGTCTACTTACCGGGACAGGGGTTACCTATGGCTACACCTTC
CDR3: CASSLLTGTGVTYGYTF

size: once
V: TRBV30
J: TRBJ2-1
D: -
DNA: TGTGCCTGGAACCCTAAAGGGGTATACAATGAGCAGTTCTTC
CDR3: CAWNPKGVYNEQFF

size: few
V: TRBV30
J: TRBJ2-7
D: TRBD1
DNA: TGTGCCTGGGACAGGGGGGTGCCACAAACCTACGAGCAGTACTTC
CDR3: CAWDRGVPQTYEQYF

size: few
V: TRBV5-1
J: TRBJ1-1
D: -
DNA: TGCGCCAGCAGCTCAGGGCAGGCTTACACTGAAGCTTTCTTT
CDR3: CASSSGQAYTEAFF